One sample yielded the 18 T cell receptor beta chains listed below, sequenced in a study of tumor and adjacent non-tumor tissue in lung cancer. The template was RNA from unsorted bulk tissue. The normal lung tissue was taken more than 3 cm from the tumor edge. The library came from three nested PCR rounds adapted from ARM-PCR protocols. TCRdb processed the multiplex PCR reads anew with MiXCR; each CDR3 protein has one entry. Of approximately 110,000 distinct CDR3 sequences listed, about 65% are singletons. The sequenced material came from distant non-tumor lung tissue. The receptor source for this set is a man in his sixties with non-small cell lung cancer.

CDR3 sequence reads: CAWSPMRGYTF. In DNA, the CDR3 is TGTGCCTGGAGCCCCATGAGGGGCTACACCTTC. The chain is built from TRBV30 and TRBJ1-2; D unclear. Germline CDR1 reads GTSNPN; CDR2 reads SVGIG (reference sequence). Trimming removed 3 bases from V and 8 bases from J, with 10 bases in between. The CDR3 sequence is 11 residues long.

Comments on this clonotype: One end of the junction is discordant with germline, which a read error may explain. The chain is built from TRBV4-2 and TRBJ2-5, with D possibly being TRBD1 or TRBD2 (5 bases each). This CDR3 is built from 17 residues. Germline V gene lookup returns CDR1 LGHNA and CDR2 YNFKEQ. CDR3 amino acids: CASSQDVEGLVQDTQYF. The CDR3 coding sequence is TGTGCCAGCAGCCAAGATGTTGAGGGGCTAGTGCAAGATACCCAGTACTTC.

The count of this clonotype is one. This may arise from a read error, as a much more abundant clone is one base away. The chain links TRBV20-1 to TRBJ1-5; 7 nucleotides align to TRBD1. Germline CDR1 reads DFQATT; CDR2 reads SNEGSKA (reference sequence). CDR3 length: 15 amino acids. V dropped 1 base and J dropped 6; count of bases not matched to a gene: 9. The CDR3 DNA reads TGCAGTGCTAGAGTGCCAGGGGGAAAAATTCAGCCCCAGCATTTT. Encoded protein: CSARVPGGKIQPQHF.

Points on this clonotype: At one of its ends the junction is not consistent with the germline gene, which may arise from a read error. This rearrangement joins TRBV28 to TRBJ2-3; D not resolved. Germline V lookup: CDR1 MDHEN, CDR2 SYDVKM. The CDR3 covers 15 residues. The CDR3 nucleotides are TGTGCCAGCATTTTAATCGGCGGAGTGACAGATACGCAGTATTTT. Translating gives CASILIGGVTDTQYF.

Concerning this clonotype: The junction and the germline gene differ at one end; a read error may be behind it. The chain recombines TRBV7-9 with TRBJ2-2; 7 nucleotides agree with TRBD1. This CDR3 has 16 residues. The V gene's germline CDR1 is SEHNR and CDR2 FQNEAQ (reference sequence). The CDR3 DNA sequence: TGTGCCAGCAGCTTACGAGAGGGACAGAGGACCGAGGAGCTATTTTTT. Amino acid sequence: CASSLREGQRTEELFF.

A word on this clonotype: This may stem from a read error, because a much larger clone lies one nucleotide away. The chain couples TRBV20-1 to TRBJ1-1; D is perhaps TRBD1 (6 bases). CDR1 and CDR2 (germline): DFQATT, SNEGSKA (reference sequence). CDR3 length: 13 amino acids. Trimming shortened V by 4 bases and J by 3 bases, and 12 bases separated the two germline ends. CDR3 residues: CSATDKGDTEAFF. Written as DNA, the CDR3 is TGCAGTGCTACAGATAAGGGGGACACTGAAGCTTTCTTT.

Notes on this clonotype: A much larger clone differs by one base, so this may be a read error. The chain joins TRBV20-1 to TRBJ2-7; D may match TRBD1 or TRBD2 (6 bases each). V dropped 4 bases and J dropped 4 bases, with 20 bases sitting between them. Germline lookup yields CDR1 DFQATT and CDR2 SNEGSKA (reference sequence). The CDR3 extends over 15 amino acids. In DNA, the CDR3 is TGCAGTGCTATCGATGGGGGGCTCTCGGTTTACGAGCAGTACTTC. It yields the protein CSAIDGGLSVYEQYF.

This clonotype was observed many times. V and J are TRBV5-1 and TRBJ2-3; TRBD2 agrees at 8 bases. J lost 2 bases, V lost 4 bases, and 6 bases had no gene match. Germline CDR1 and CDR2: SGHRS and YFSETQ. The CDR3 spans 15 residues. CDR3 nucleotide sequence: TGCGCCAGCAGCCTTAGCGGGAAAGTCACAGATACGCAGTATTTT. It encodes CASSLSGKVTDTQYF. Using reference TRBV5-1 and TRBJ2-3 for the parts outside the CDR3, the full variable domain is KAGVTQTPRYLIKTRGQQVTLSCSPISGHRSVSWYQQTPGQGLQFLFEYFSETQRNKGNFPGRFSGRQFSNSRSEMNVSTLELGDSALYLCASSLSGKVTDTQYFGPGTRLTVL.

Points on this clonotype: A much larger clone lies a single base off, so this may be a read error. This chain links TRBV20-1 with TRBJ2-1, with unresolved D. Germline V CDR1 and CDR2: DFQATT, SNEGSKA (reference sequence). This CDR3 has 12 residues. CDR3 nucleotide sequence: TGCAGTGCTAGTGCCACAATGAATGGGCAGTTCTTC. Translated, it gives CSASATMNGQFF.

Details on this clonotype: Given a much more abundant clone one base away, this may be a read error. The final CDR3 position lacks the conserved phenylalanine or tryptophan, pointing to a likely read error. The gene calls are TRBV7-9 and TRBJ1-4; D is uncertain. The V gene lost 7 bases and the J gene lost 5 bases, with 8 bases spanning the gap. CDR3 length: 12 residues. Germline CDR1 reads SEHNR; CDR2 reads FQNEAQ (reference sequence). The CDR3 DNA reads TGTGCCAGCACCGGGGTGAATGAAAAACTGTTTTCT. Translating it yields CASTGVNEKLFS.

This clonotype was counted only a few times. The CDR3 carries no conserved terminal phenylalanine or tryptophan, so it likely arises from a read error. J is TRBJ2-7 and V is TRBV12-3 or TRBV12-4, with 10 bases aligning to TRBD1. There are 13 residues in the CDR3. V gave up 5 bases and J gave up 5 bases; unmatched junction bases: 3. The CDR3 sequence is CASSPGTGDEQYS. As DNA, the CDR3 is TGTGCCAGCAGTCCCGGGACAGGGGACGAGCAGTACTCA.

About this clonotype: The missing conserved phenylalanine or tryptophan at the end of this CDR3 makes a read error likely. V gene TRBV4-3 combines with J gene TRBJ2-3, with 14 bases matching TRBD2. The CDR3 extends over 20 amino acids. After removal of 6 bases from V and 1 base from J, the junction contained 15 bases not matched to a gene. CDR1 is LGHNA, CDR2 YSLEER, per germline. The CDR3 nucleotides read TGCGCCAGCAGTCAACGGGGACTAGCGGGAGCGATTGGAGGCACAGATACGCAGTATTCT. It translates to CASSQRGLAGAIGGTDTQYS.

This clonotype was picked up a small number of times. The chain combines TRBV20-1 with TRBJ1-1; TRBD1 matches 7 bases. Germline V gene data show CDR1 as DFQATT and CDR2 as SNEGSKA (reference sequence). The CDR3 has 13 residues. The CDR3 nucleotides read TGCATTGCACAGACAGGGAAAGCCACTGAAGCTTTCTTT. Its translation: CIAQTGKATEAFF.

Concerning this clonotype: A junction end diverges from the germline sequence, so it may reflect a read error. V and J are TRBV5-4 and TRBJ2-1; tentatively, D is TRBD2 (5 bases). Germline CDR1 reads SGHNT; CDR2 reads YYREEE (reference sequence). The CDR3 is made up of 15 amino acids. CDR3 nucleotides: TGTGCCAGCAGCCTAAGGACTGGCAACTACAGTGAGCAGTTCTTC. This translates into CASSLRTGNYSEQFF.

Details on this clonotype: A much larger clone sits a single nucleotide away, making a read error possible. The chain employs TRBV6-1 and TRBJ1-4, with 9 bases identical to TRBD1. This CDR3 contains 17 residues. Germline values: CDR1 MNHNS, CDR2 SASEGT. As DNA, the CDR3 is TGTGCCAACAGTGAATCCTGGGGACAGGGCCGAGGTGCCAAACTGTTTTTT. This codes for CANSESWGQGRGAKLFF.

This clonotype was seen once. The gene calls are TRBV11-3 and TRBJ2-5, with 7 bases identical to TRBD2. Germline V lookup: CDR1 SGHNT, CDR2 YENEEA. The CDR3 is 14 amino acids. CDR3 loop: CISILRGGQETQYF. The CDR3 DNA sequence: TGTATCAGCATCCTCCGCGGGGGCCAAGAGACCCAGTACTTC.

This chain connects TRBV4-2 to TRBJ1-5; 8 bases map to TRBD1. Germline CDR1 and CDR2: LGHNA and YNFKEQ. The J segment lost 5 bases and the V segment lost 9 bases, leaving 12 bases of the junction unmatched. The length of the CDR3 is 15 residues. CDR3 DNA: TGTGCCAGTAACCAAGGACAGGGTCCGTATCAGCCCCAGCATTTT. This encodes CASNQGQGPYQPQHF.

In nucleotides, the CDR3 is TGTGCCAGCAGCACCGGACAGGGATCTTACGATACGCAGTATTTT. Amino acid sequence: CASSTGQGSYDTQYF. This chain uses TRBV5-4 with TRBJ2-3; 8 bases agree with TRBD1. Per the germline V gene, CDR1 is SGHNT and CDR2 is YYREEE (reference sequence). CDR3 length: 15 amino acids. After removal of 4 bases from V and 6 bases from J, the junction contained 10 bases not matched to a gene.